A selection of T cell receptor beta chains follows, all from one sample in a study of T cell changes during pregnancy in multiple sclerosis. Assay: immunoSEQ multiplex PCR; the TCRdb copy retains only in-frame clones and omits some. The table includes tens of thousands of clones, 75% to 95% detected once. Material: CD4+ T cells from peripheral blood mononuclear cells, obtained before pregnancy. These receptors were obtained from a female donor with multiple sclerosis, enrolled in a pregnancy study. Each CDR3 is given with its conserved first and last residue. D genes are given only for firm matches. Where a row states a size, it is once, few, many or the class of an expanded clone; other rows omit it.

j_gene | abundance | d_gene | v_gene | CDR3aa | CDR3nt
TRBJ1-2 | - | TRBD1 | TRBV9 | CASSSPGQGAKGYTF | TGTGCCAGCAGCTCCCCGGGACAGGGGGCGAAAGGCTACACCTTC
TRBJ1-2 | - | - | TRBV5-1 | CASSPSTVNYGYTF | TGCGCCAGCAGCCCCTCGACAGTCAACTATGGCTACACCTTC
TRBJ1-5 | - | - | TRBV19 | CASRNYQPQHF | TGTGCCAGTAGGAACTATCAGCCCCAGCATTTT
TRBJ2-7 | - | - | TRBV11-3 | CASQRTAGPYEQYF | TGTGCCAGCCAGCGGACCGCCGGCCCCTACGAGCAGTACTTC
TRBJ1-1 | - | - | TRBV6-6 | CASRLPGNTEAFF | TGTGCCAGCAGGTTACCGGGGAACACTGAAGCTTTCTTT
TRBJ1-2 | - | - | TRBV15 | CATSRVLGQGDNYGYTF | TGTGCCACCAGCAGAGTCTTAGGACAAGGGGATAACTATGGCTACACCTTC
TRBJ1-6 | - | - | TRBV28 | CASSVGVMVNSPLHF | TGTGCCAGCAGTGTCGGGGTGATGGTCAATTCACCCCTCCACTTT
TRBJ2-3 | - | - | TRBV2 | CASSKDWTPLDTQYF | TGTGCCAGCAGTAAGGACTGGACCCCCTTAGATACGCAGTATTTT
TRBJ1-1 | few | - | TRBV29-1 | CSVEGGVGSSGTEAFF | TGCAGCGTTGAAGGGGGGGTAGGCAGTTCGGGCACTGAAGCTTTCTTT
TRBJ2-3 | - | TRBD2 | TRBV9 | CASSEGLAGGRTSTDTQYF | TGTGCCAGCAGCGAGGGACTAGCGGGGGGGCGCACTAGCACAGATACGCAGTATTTT
TRBJ1-5 | many | - | TRBV6-6 | CASRQDGNQPQHF | TGTGCCAGCAGGCAGGATGGCAATCAGCCCCAGCATTTT
TRBJ2-7 | - | TRBD1 | TRBV6-1 | CASSKRTGNEQYF | TGTGCCAGCAGCAAGCGGACAGGGAACGAGCAGTACTTC
TRBJ2-7 | once | - | TRBV7-2 | CASSGQWQAYEQYF | TGTGCCAGCAGTGGACAGTGGCAGGCCTACGAGCAGTACTTC
TRBJ1-1 | once | TRBD1 | TRBV5-5 | CATQKGQAAAIEAFF | TGTGCCACTCAAAAGGGACAGGCCGCGGCCATTGAAGCTTTCTTT
TRBJ2-7 | - | TRBD1 | TRBV6-6 | CASIKGRDRGFREQYF | TGTGCCAGCATCAAGGGTAGGGACAGGGGATTTCGCGAGCAGTACTTC
TRBJ2-3 | - | TRBD1 | TRBV2 | CASSGTGLSTDTQYF | TGTGCCAGCAGTGGGACAGGGCTTAGCACAGATACGCAGTATTTT
TRBJ2-1 | - | - | TRBV2 | CASRDRIQSVYNEQFF | TGTGCCAGCCGTGACCGAATCCAATCGGTATACAATGAGCAGTTCTTC
TRBJ2-3 | - | TRBD1 | TRBV4-1 | CASSQQGQVDTQYF | TGCGCCAGCAGCCAACAAGGACAGGTTGATACGCAGTATTTT
TRBJ2-7 | - | TRBD2 | TRBV9 | CASSVDLAADSYEQYF | TGTGCCAGCAGCGTAGACCTAGCGGCAGACTCCTACGAGCAGTACTTC
TRBJ2-1 | - | - | TRBV5-6 | CASSLQGAYNEQFF | TGTGCCAGCAGCTTACAGGGCGCCTACAATGAGCAGTTCTTC
TRBJ1-2 | - | TRBD1 | TRBV28 | CASSSTGAQGYTF | TGTGCCAGCAGTTCAACAGGGGCTCAGGGCTACACCTTC
TRBJ2-2 | - | TRBD1 | TRBV9 | CASSGRTGLHSTNTGELFF | TGTGCCAGCAGCGGAAGGACAGGGCTACATTCCACAAACACCGGGGAGCTGTTTTTT
TRBJ2-7 | - | TRBD2 | TRBV6-5 | CASSHGGVTYEQYF | TGTGCCAGCAGCCACGGGGGGGTAACCTACGAGCAGTACTTC
TRBJ2-1 | - | - | TRBV11-2 | CASRGSQGGEQFF | TGTGCCAGCAGAGGCTCCCAAGGGGGTGAGCAGTTCTTC
TRBJ1-1 | - | - | TRBV7-3 | CASSQEANSNTEAFF | TGTGCCAGCAGCCAAGAGGCCAATTCGAACACTGAAGCTTTCTTT
TRBJ2-1 | few | - | TRBV14 | CASSLSGRAYNEQFF | TGTGCCAGCAGCCTCTCGGGAAGGGCCTACAATGAGCAGTTCTTC
TRBJ1-2 | few | TRBD1 | TRBV6-5 | CASSYSGQVGGYTF | TGTGCCAGCAGTTACTCGGGACAGGTGGGCGGCTACACCTTC
TRBJ1-6 | - | TRBD1 | TRBV6-1 | CASGGTALNSPLHF | TGTGCCAGCGGAGGGACAGCCCTTAATTCACCCCTCCACTTT
TRBJ2-7 | - | TRBD2 | TRBV6-1 | CASSAIAGGPREQYF | TGTGCCAGCAGTGCGATAGCGGGAGGGCCGAGAGAGCAGTACTTC
TRBJ1-6 | - | - | TRBV4-2 | CASSLGQNNSPLHF | TGTGCCAGCAGCCTTGGACAGAACAATTCACCCCTCCACTTT
TRBJ2-5 | - | TRBD2 | TRBV14 | CASSRRLAGGPETQYF | TGTGCCAGCAGCCGACGACTAGCGGGGGGCCCGGAGACCCAGTACTTC
TRBJ2-7 | - | TRBD2 | TRBV23-1 | CASRIAGVYEQYF | TGCGCCAGCAGGATAGCGGGAGTGTACGAGCAGTACTTC
TRBJ1-4 | - | TRBD1 | TRBV9 | CASSVADRGHEKLFF | TGTGCCAGCAGCGTAGCTGACAGGGGGCATGAAAAACTGTTTTTT
TRBJ1-2 | - | - | TRBV5-6 | CASSLRSYGYTF | TGTGCCAGCAGCCTACGCTCCTATGGCTACACCTTC
TRBJ1-2 | - | - | TRBV7-9 | CASSLTTKSYGYTF | TGTGCCAGCAGCCTTACGACAAAAAGCTATGGCTACACCTTC
TRBJ1-2 | - | TRBD1 | TRBV19 | CARAQGANYGYTF | TGTGCCAGGGCCCAGGGGGCCAACTATGGCTACACCTTC
TRBJ1-6 | - | TRBD1 | TRBV4-1 | CASSSLDRGYRFHF | TGCGCCAGCAGCTCCCTGGACAGGGGGTATCGTTTCCACTTT
TRBJ2-6 | once | TRBD2 | TRBV5-1 | CASSFQPQTSGSSGANVLTF | TGCGCCAGCAGCTTCCAGCCGCAGACTAGCGGGAGCTCTGGGGCCAACGTCCTGACTTTC
TRBJ1-4 | - | TRBD1 | TRBV5-4 | CASSKGQDYEKLFF | TGTGCCAGCAGCAAGGGACAGGATTATGAAAAACTGTTTTTT
TRBJ2-5 | - | TRBD2 | TRBV6-6 | CASSFPGLTSQETQYF | TGTGCCAGCAGTTTTCCGGGACTAACGTCCCAAGAGACCCAGTACTTC
TRBJ1-4 | - | TRBD1 | TRBV5-1 | CASSRARQGNNEKLFF | TGCGCCAGCAGCCGGGCGAGACAGGGAAATAATGAAAAACTGTTTTTT
TRBJ2-7 | - | TRBD2 | TRBV9 | CASSRTSGAGYEQYF | TGTGCCAGCTCACGGACTAGCGGGGCGGGCTACGAGCAGTACTTC
TRBJ2-1 | - | - | TRBV27 | CASSRRQALGSYNEQFF | TGTGCCAGCAGTCGGCGACAGGCATTGGGCTCCTACAATGAGCAGTTCTTC
TRBJ1-2 | - | TRBD1 | TRBV19 | CASSKSPGQGAFNYGYTF | TGTGCCAGTAGTAAAAGTCCGGGACAGGGGGCGTTCAACTATGGCTACACCTTC
TRBJ2-4 | - | - | TRBV4-1 | CASSQDRGTANIQYF | TGCGCCAGCAGCCAAGATCGCGGGACCGCGAACATTCAGTACTTC
TRBJ1-4 | - | - | TRBV6-6 | CASSDRPGYNEKLFF | TGTGCCAGCAGCGACCGCCCGGGTTATAATGAAAAACTGTTTTTT
TRBJ1-6 | once | - | TRBV6-5 | CASSYFPTFHNSPLHF | TGTGCCAGCAGTTATTTCCCGACTTTTCATAATTCACCCCTCCACTTT
TRBJ2-5 | - | - | TRBV23-1 | CASSQCPILTPRKETQYF | TGCGCCAGCAGTCAATGTCCCATCTTAACTCCTAGAAAGGAGACCCAGTACTTC
TRBJ2-1 | - | - | TRBV5-5 | CASSPLQEQFF | TGTGCCAGCAGCCCTTTACAGGAGCAGTTCTTC
TRBJ1-2 | - | - | TRBV5-1 | CASSLSGAVYGYTF | TGCGCCAGCAGCCTGAGTGGAGCGGTCTATGGCTACACCTTC